Detailed here is one T cell receptor beta chain. Its antigen remains unknown. Exclusion applied to patients with autoimmune disease history or systemic immunosuppression. These data come from a study of OX40 agonist ivuxolimab in advanced cancers. General study findings and limits: Which antigen the expanded peripheral T cells recognized is unknown. Mean expanded clone counts were higher in CD8+ than CD4+ T cells.

Using immunoSEQ multiplex PCR, the repertoire was profiled, and TCRdb retains in-frame clones only, with some absent. The data hold about 88,000 clones, with under 85% observed a single time. The source material was CD4+ or CD8+ T cells sorted from blood, sampled in a trial of the OX40 agonist ivuxolimab. The source is an adult with an advanced solid tumor such as melanoma, head and neck, liver or kidney cancer.

CDR3 sequence: CASSFQGGTGELFF. CDR3 nucleotides: TGTGCCAGCAGCTTCCAGGGAGGCACCGGGGAGCTGTTTTTT. This chain connects TRBV7-6 to TRBJ2-2, with D perhaps TRBD2 (6 bases). Per the germline V gene, CDR1 is SGHVS and CDR2 is FNYEAQ. CDR3 length equals 14 residues. Trimming cost V 3 bases and J 4 bases, with 9 bases left between them.